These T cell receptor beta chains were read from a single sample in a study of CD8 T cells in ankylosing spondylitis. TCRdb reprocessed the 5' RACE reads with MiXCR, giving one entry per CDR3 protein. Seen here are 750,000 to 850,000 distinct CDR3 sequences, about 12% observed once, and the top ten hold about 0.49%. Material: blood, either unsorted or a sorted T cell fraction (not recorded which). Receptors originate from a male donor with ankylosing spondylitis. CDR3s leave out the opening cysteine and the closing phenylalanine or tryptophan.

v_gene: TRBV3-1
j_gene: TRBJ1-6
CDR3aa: ASSQRDRDNSPLH

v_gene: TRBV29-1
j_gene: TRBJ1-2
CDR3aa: SVLRSNYGYT

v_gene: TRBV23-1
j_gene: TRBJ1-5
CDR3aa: ASSHDRGRLDQPQH

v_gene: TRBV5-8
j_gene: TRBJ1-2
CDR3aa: ASSFIEGVFYT

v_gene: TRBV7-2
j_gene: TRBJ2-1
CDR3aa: ASSLEAGGGEQF

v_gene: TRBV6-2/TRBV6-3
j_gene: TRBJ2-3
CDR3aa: ASSYVGPLYSTQY

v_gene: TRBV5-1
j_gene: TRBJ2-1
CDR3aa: ASSLATGLAGAYNEQF

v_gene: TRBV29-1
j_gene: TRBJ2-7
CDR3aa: SVGLWDRGRGEQY

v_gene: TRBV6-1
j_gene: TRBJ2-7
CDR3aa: AAFSGGSSYEQY

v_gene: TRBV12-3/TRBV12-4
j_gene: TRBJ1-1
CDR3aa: ASSPGGGRVTEAF

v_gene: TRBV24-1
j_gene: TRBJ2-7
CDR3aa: ATSGRGGKEDEQY

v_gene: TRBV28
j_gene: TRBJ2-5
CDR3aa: ASALADQETQY

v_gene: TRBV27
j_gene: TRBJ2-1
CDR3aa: ASSPQGARNEQF

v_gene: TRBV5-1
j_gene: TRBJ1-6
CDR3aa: ASSLDPEGNSPLH

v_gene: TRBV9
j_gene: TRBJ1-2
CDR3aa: ASSPSTFYYGYT

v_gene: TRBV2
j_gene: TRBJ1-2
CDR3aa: ASSVRDRGSGYT

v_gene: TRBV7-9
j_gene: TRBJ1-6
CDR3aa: ASSFSDRAYSPLH

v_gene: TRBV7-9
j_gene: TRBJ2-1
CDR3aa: ASSLSPNEQF

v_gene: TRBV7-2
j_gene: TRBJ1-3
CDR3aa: ASSLSGTGESSGNTIY

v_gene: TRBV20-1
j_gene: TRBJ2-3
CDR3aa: SARDERNTDTQY

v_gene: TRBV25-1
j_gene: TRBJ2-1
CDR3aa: ASSELVTSDYNEQF

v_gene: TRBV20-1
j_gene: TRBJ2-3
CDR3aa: SADGGNTDTQY

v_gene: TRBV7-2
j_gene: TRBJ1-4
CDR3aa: ASSLMATNEKLF

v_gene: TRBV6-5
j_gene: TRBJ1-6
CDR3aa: ASSWDRGANSPLH

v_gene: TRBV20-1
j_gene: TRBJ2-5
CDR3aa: SAGMGHRETQY

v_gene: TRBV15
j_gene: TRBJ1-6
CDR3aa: AREDRWTSPLH

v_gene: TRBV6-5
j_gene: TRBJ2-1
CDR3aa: ASSYSLLVATSGPNGNEQF

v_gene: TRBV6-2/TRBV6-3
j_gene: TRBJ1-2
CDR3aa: ASGKDTNYGYT

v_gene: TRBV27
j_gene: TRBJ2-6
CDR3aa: ASSYRGTGANVLT

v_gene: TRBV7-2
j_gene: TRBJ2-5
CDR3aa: ASSFTGGEETQY

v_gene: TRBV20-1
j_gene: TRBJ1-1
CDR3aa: SAGFRGTYSTEAF

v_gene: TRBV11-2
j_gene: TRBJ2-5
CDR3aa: ASSLRRDRKETQY

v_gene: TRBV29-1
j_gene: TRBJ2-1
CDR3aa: SVELPVTGQPSSYNEQF

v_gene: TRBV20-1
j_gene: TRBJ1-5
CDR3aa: SASRGGPGNQPQH

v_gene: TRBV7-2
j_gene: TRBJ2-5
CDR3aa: ASSSVWGFGDQETQY

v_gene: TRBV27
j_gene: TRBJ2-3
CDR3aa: ASTPIADTDTQY

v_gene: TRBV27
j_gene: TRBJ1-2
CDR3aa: ASRRDTSYGYT

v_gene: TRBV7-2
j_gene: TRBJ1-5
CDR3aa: ASSLRTDQPQH

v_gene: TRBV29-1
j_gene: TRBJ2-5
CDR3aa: SAGVGETQY

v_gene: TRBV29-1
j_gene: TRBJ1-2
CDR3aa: SVVVSTANYGYT

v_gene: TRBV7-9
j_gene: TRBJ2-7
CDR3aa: ASSFERTGAEQY

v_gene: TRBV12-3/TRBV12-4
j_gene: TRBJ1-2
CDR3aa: ASSFNTGQVYGYT

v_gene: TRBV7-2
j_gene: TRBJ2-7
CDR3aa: ASSLAQGGEQY

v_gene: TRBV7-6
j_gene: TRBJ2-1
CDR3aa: ASSLGPRGDNEQF

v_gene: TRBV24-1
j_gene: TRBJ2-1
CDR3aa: ATIDREGHEQF

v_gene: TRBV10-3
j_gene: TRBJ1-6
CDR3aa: AISVMGHNSPLH

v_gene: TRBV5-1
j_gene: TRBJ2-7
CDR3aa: ASSLSKGRSYEQY

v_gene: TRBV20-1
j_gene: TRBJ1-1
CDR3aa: SARKHTEAF

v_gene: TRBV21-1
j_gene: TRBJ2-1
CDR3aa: ASSKGQDSFNEQF

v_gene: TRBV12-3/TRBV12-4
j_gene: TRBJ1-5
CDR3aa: ASSFDGYQPQH

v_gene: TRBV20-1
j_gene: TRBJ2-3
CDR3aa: SVVGAGGPLGDTQY